This T cell receptor (beta chain) was retrieved from a study of vaccination and CD4 T cells after COVID-19. On this clonotype: Its specificity is not known.

Treatment of the sample: approximately nine-day PBMC culture with coronavirus spike peptide pools or control peptides (ViraFEST assay). Cultured CD4+ T-cell DNA underwent Oncomine TCR Beta short-read sequencing. The genomic DNA was obtained from cultured CD4+ T cells by extraction with the QIAamp micro DNA kit. TCRdb reprocessed the PCR reads via MiXCR and lists one record per CDR3 protein. In the table there are roughly 2,700 distinct CDR3 sequences, roughly 35% of which are singletons. The sequence was obtained from a human donor who had recovered from COVID-19. The material sequenced was CD4+ T cells from blood, cultured in vitro.

The CDR3 sequence is CASSYQGAWYEQYF. The DNA for the CDR3 is TGTGCCAGCAGTTACCAGGGGGCCTGGTACGAGCAGTACTTC. This chain joins TRBV6-5 and TRBJ2-7; 8 nucleotides align to TRBD1. Germline trimming cut 2 bases from V and 4 bases from J; bases unmatched to any gene: 4. The CDR3 sequence is 14 residues long. CDR1 MNHEY and CDR2 SVGAGI come from the germline V gene.